This T cell receptor beta chain was recorded in a study of shared clonotypes between healthy human individuals. As for the study in general: The study used three CD4 naive, three CD4 memory, two CD8 naive and one CD8 memory plate per donor. Study-level points and caveats: An anticipated effect of sequencing depth on clonotype sharing among donors was recognized. Generally, naive subsets came out with larger estimated richness than memory subsets.

Sorted-subset replicate PCR reactions were performed with 200 ng DNA, corresponding to roughly 31,000 T cell genomes. TCRdb keeps only in-frame clones here, not all; method: immunoSEQ multiplex PCR. The sample includes around 2.5 million clones, over 85% of them seen just once. The germline gives CDR1 MDHEN, CDR2 SYDVKM. The CDR3 has 14 residues. V lost 9 bases and J lost 0; bases outside the gene matches: 7. In the case of this clone: Its antigen is unknown.

The chain has TRBV28 and TRBJ1-2; 7 nucleotides agree with TRBD1. The clonotype originates from a young man in good health. Some clones in this sample may be carry-over from other donors' samples. Specimen: naive CD4+ T cells from PBMCs. Subset specified: CD45RA+ positively selected. The DNA of the CDR3 is TGTGCCAGTACCCGGGACAGAACTAACTATGGCTACACCTTC. Its translation is CASTRDRTNYGYTF.